These 15 T cell receptor beta chains were sequenced from one sample in a study of low-dose radiotherapy and immunotherapy resistance in tumors. The PCR that amplified TCRs ran for 20 cycles, relying on a constant-region primer and a V-primer adapter. MiXCR was run by TCRdb on the reads, yielding one entry per CDR3 protein. The sample gives 50,000 or so distinct CDR3 sequences, 33% of which show up once; 7% to 10% is in the top ten. Time point defined: after trial treatment. Documented treatment: LDRT plus nivolumab, ipilimumab, low-dose cyclophosphamide and aspirin (RACIN trial). The sample consisted of PBMCs, taken after low-dose radiotherapy plus immunotherapy. These receptors were taken from a male donor with rectosigmoid adenocarcinoma.

This clonotype was counted ten times or more. The chain has TRBV24-1 and TRBJ1-6; D is possibly TRBD1 (6 bases). Germline CDR1 reads KGHDR; CDR2 reads SFDVKD. V was clipped by 5 bases and J by 7 bases, with 8 bases between them. This CDR3 is 13 amino acids long. The CDR3 nucleotides are TGTGCCACCAGTGCCCAGGGGAATTCACCCCTCCACTTT. Translated: CATSAQGNSPLHF.

This clonotype was found many times. The junction departs from germline at one end; a sequencing error may be responsible. The genes are TRBV24-1 and TRBJ2-5, with TRBD1 as a possible D gene (5 bases). The CDR3 is made up of 14 amino acids. Germline V gives CDR1 KGHDR, CDR2 SFDVKD. The CDR3 loop is CATSDWTTQEIQYF. CDR3 sequence (DNA): TGTGCCACCAGTGATTGGACAACTCAAGAGATCCAGTACTTC.

This clonotype occurred many times. The chain employs TRBV18 and TRBJ2-7; D not resolved. Germline CDR1 reads KGHSH; CDR2 reads LQKENI. Trimming shortened V by 6 bases and J by 0 bases, and 12 bases separated the two germline ends. The CDR3 is 14 residues long. The CDR3 bases are TGTGCCAGCTCGTCAAGGGCAGACTCCTACGAGCAGTACTTC. It encodes CASSSRADSYEQYF.

A remark on this clonotype: This likely stems from a read error, as it lies one base from a far larger clone. The V call is TRBV6-2 or TRBV6-3, the J call TRBJ2-5; D might be TRBD2 (7 bases). Germline-derived CDR1 and CDR2 are MNHEY and SVGEGT. V lost 10 bases, J lost 11 bases, and 23 bases lay in between. The CDR3 runs 13 residues. The CDR3 region is CATSRGGYNEQYF. CDR3 bases: TGTGCCACCTCAAGGGGGGGATACAATGAGCAGTACTTC.

This clonotype was found many times. The V call is TRBV11-3, the J call TRBJ2-4; maybe TRBD2 (7 bases). Trimming cost V 6 bases and J 8 bases, with 14 bases left between them. The CDR3 totals 13 residues. Per the germline V gene, CDR1 is SGHNT and CDR2 is YENEEA. CDR3 loop: CASSLGGADIQYF. DNA for the CDR3: TGTGCCAGCAGTCTAGGGGGGGCGGACATTCAGTACTTC.

This clonotype has at least ten counts. The V and J genes are TRBV5-5 and TRBJ2-5, with 9 bases matching TRBD1. The CDR3 spans 15 residues. Trimming at V came to 1 base and at J to 5 bases, leaving 6 bases not matched to a gene. Germline V gene data show CDR1 as SGHKS and CDR2 as YYEKEE (reference sequence). CDR3 DNA: TGTGCCAGCAGCTTGAGGGACAGGGAGGGGGAGACCCAGTACTTC. It translates to CASSLRDREGETQYF.

In its sample, this clonotype was seen many times. V is TRBV6-2 or TRBV6-3 and J is TRBJ1-5; 7 nucleotides agree with TRBD1. The V gene's germline CDR1 is MNHEY and CDR2 SVGEGT. The CDR3 covers 16 residues. The V gene end was trimmed by 5 bases and the J gene end by 1 base; junction bases not matched to a gene: 8. The DNA of the CDR3 is TGTGCCAGCAGTAGATCCGGGACAGCGAGCAATCAGCCCCAGCATTTT. Its protein product is CASSRSGTASNQPQHF.

This clonotype was counted many times. The chain links TRBV5-1 to TRBJ2-1, with a tentative D call TRBD1 (6 bases). Per the germline V gene, CDR1 is SGHRS and CDR2 is YFSETQ. The CDR3 length is 14 residues. The V and J ends lost 7 bases and 3 bases respectively, with 14 bases between them. The CDR3 nucleotides read TGCGCCAGCTCTACCGGGGACATCTACAATGAGCAGTTCTTC. Amino acid sequence: CASSTGDIYNEQFF.

This clonotype was counted between two and nine times. The chain joins TRBV25-1 to TRBJ2-7, with D perhaps TRBD2 (7 bases). The CDR3 is made up of 14 amino acids. Trimming stripped 1 base from V and 4 bases from J, with 11 bases between. CDR1 is MGHDK, CDR2 SYGVNS, per germline. The CDR3 loop reads CASSESRGGYEQYF. The CDR3 nucleotides read TGTGCCAGCAGTGAATCTAGGGGGGGGTACGAGCAGTACTTC.

On this clonotype itself: A read error is likely here: a far larger clone is one base away. The genes are TRBV6-8 and TRBJ2-7, with D unclear. This CDR3 spans 15 amino acids. CDR1 MNHGY and CDR2 SAAAGT come from the germline V gene. The chain's CDR3 is CASSYSAEFYYKQYF. The CDR3 bases are TGTGCCAGCAGTTACAGCGCGGAATTTTACTACAAGCAGTACTTC.

This clonotype has just one count. The chain uses TRBV24-1 and TRBJ2-1, with 9 bases aligning to TRBD1. Germline CDR1 is KGHDR and CDR2 is SFDVKD. The ends lost 7 bases at V and 6 bases at J; junction bases unmatched: 12. This CDR3 is 16 amino acids long. CDR3 amino acids: CATSSRDRVLSNEQFF. CDR3 nucleotide sequence: TGTGCCACCAGCTCCCGGGACAGGGTTCTTTCCAATGAGCAGTTCTTC.

This chain uses TRBV6-6 with TRBJ2-7, with 11 positions matching TRBD2. The ends lost 6 bases at V and 1 base at J; junction bases unmatched: 11. The V gene's germline CDR1 is MNHNY and CDR2 SVGAGI (reference sequence). The CDR3 runs to 17 residues. CDR3 in DNA: TGTGCCAGCAGACCCGCCGGGACTAGCGGCTTATCCTACGAGCAGTACTTC. The encoded protein is CASRPAGTSGLSYEQYF.

In the case of this clonotype: A read error is likely here: a far larger clone is one base away. CDR3 loop: CASSLDRGKETQFF. The DNA for the CDR3 is TGTGCCAGCAGCTTAGATCGAGGGAAAGAGACCCAGTTCTTC. The rearrangement uses TRBV11-3 and TRBJ2-1; perhaps TRBD2 as D (5 bases). Per germline, CDR1 SGHNT and CDR2 YENEEA. The CDR3 sequence is 14 residues long. The V and J ends lost 0 bases and 13 bases respectively, with 16 bases between them. The full variable domain, in which reference TRBV11-3 and TRBJ2-1 provide the parts outside the CDR3, is EAGVVQSPRYKIIEKKQPVAFWCNPISGHNTLYWYLQNLGQGPELLIRYENEEAVDDSQLPKDRFSAERLKGVDSTLKIQPAELGDSAVYLCASSLDRGKETQFFGPGTRLTVL.

This clonotype was seen at least ten times. The V gene is TRBV20-1, the J gene TRBJ2-1; 7 bases align to TRBD2. The J segment lost 0 bases and the V segment lost 1 base, leaving 9 bases of the junction unmatched. Germline assignment: CDR1 DFQATT and CDR2 SNEGSKA (reference sequence). CDR3 length: 17 amino acids. The CDR3 is CSARVNLGTNSYNEQFF. CDR3 bases: TGCAGTGCTAGAGTTAACCTAGGGACTAACTCCTACAATGAGCAGTTCTTC.

This clonotype was seen repeatedly, ten times or more. This chain uses TRBV6-2 or TRBV6-3 with TRBJ2-7, with 11 bases identical to TRBD1. CDR1 is MNHEY and CDR2 is SVGEGT in the germline V gene. This CDR3 is 14 amino acids long. V gave up 8 bases and J gave up 4 bases; unmatched junction bases: 7. The CDR3 coding sequence is TGTGCCAGCTTACCCGGGACAGGGGGATACGAGCAGTACTTC. Translated, it gives CASLPGTGGYEQYF.